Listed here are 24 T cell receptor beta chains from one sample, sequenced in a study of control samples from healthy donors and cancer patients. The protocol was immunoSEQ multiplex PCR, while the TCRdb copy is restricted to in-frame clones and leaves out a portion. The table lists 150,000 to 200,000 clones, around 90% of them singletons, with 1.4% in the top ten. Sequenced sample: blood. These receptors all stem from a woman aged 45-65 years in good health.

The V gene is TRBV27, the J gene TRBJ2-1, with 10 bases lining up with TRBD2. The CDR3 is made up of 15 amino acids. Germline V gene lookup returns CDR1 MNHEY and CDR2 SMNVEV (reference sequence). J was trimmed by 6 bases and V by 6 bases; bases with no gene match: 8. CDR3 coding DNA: TGTGCCAGCAGGCAGTTTAGCGGGGGGCGCAATGAGCAGTTCTTC. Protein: CASRQFSGGRNEQFF.

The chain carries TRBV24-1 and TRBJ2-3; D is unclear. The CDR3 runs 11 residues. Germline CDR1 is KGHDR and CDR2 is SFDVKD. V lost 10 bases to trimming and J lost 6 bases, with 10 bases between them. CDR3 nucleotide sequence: TGTGCCACGTCCGTGGCGGATACGCAGTATTTT. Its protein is CATSVADTQYF.

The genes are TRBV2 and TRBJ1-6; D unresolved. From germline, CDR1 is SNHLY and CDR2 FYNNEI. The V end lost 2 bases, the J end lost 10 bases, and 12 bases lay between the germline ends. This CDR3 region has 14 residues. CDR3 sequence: CASSEPLKGSPLHF. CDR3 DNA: TGTGCCAGCAGTGAACCTCTTAAGGGATCACCCCTCCACTTT.

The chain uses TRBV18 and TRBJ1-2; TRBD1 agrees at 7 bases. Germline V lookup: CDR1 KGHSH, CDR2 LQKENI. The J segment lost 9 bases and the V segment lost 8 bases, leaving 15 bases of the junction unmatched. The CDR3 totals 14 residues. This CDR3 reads CASEQTAGGLSYTF. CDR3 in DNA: TGTGCCAGCGAACAAACTGCAGGGGGGTTAAGCTACACCTTC. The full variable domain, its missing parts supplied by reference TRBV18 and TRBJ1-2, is NAGVMQNPRHLVRRRGQEARLRCSPMKGHSHVYWYRQLPEEGLKFMVYLQKENIIDESGMPKERFSAEFPKEGPSILRIQQVVRGDSAAYFCASEQTAGGLSYTFGSGTRLTVV.

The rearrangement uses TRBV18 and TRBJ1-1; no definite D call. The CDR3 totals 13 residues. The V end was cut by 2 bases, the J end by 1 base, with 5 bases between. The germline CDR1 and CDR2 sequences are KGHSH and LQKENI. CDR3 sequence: CASSPEQNTEAFF. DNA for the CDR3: TGTGCCAGCTCACCAGAACAGAACACTGAAGCTTTCTTT.

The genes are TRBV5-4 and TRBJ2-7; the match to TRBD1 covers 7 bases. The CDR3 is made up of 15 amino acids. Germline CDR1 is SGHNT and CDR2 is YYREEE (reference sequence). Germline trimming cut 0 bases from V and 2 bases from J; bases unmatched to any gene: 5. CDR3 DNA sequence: TGTGCCAGCAGCTTGGGCCCGACAGGGACCTACGAGCAGTACTTC. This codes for CASSLGPTGTYEQYF. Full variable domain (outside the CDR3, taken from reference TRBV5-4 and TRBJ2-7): ETGVTQSPTHLIKTRGQQVTLRCSSQSGHNTVSWYQQALGQGPQFIFQYYREEENGRGNFPPRFSGLQFPNYSSELNVNALELDDSALYLCASSLGPTGTYEQYFGPGTRLTVT.

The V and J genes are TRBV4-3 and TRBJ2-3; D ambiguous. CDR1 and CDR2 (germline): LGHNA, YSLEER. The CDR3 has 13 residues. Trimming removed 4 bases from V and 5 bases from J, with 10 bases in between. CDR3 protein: CASSPRREDTQYF. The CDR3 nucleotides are TGCGCCAGCAGCCCCCGTCGTGAAGATACGCAGTATTTT.

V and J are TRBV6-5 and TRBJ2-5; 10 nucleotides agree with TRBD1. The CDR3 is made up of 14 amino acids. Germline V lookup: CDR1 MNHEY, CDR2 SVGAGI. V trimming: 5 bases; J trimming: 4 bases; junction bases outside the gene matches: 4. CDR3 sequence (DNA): TGTGCCAGCAGTCAGGGACAGGGGAGAGAGACCCAGTACTTC. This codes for CASSQGQGRETQYF.

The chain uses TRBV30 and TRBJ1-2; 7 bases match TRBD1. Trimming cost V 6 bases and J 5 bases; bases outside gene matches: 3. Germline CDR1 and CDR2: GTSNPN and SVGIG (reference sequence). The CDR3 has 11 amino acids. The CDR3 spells CACSGGYGYTF. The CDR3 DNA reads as TGTGCCTGCTCAGGGGGTTATGGCTACACCTTC.

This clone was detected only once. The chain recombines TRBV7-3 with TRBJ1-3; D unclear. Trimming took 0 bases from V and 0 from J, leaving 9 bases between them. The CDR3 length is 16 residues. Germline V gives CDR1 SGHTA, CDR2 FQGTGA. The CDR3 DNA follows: TGTGCCAGCAGCTTAACTGCGGGAGTCTCTGGAAACACCATATATTTT. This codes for CASSLTAGVSGNTIYF. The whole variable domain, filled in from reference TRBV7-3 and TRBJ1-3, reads GAGVSQTPSNKVTEKGKYVELRCDPISGHTALYWYRQSLGQGPEFLIYFQGTGAADDSGLPNDRFFAVRPEGSVSTLKIQRTERGDSAVYLCASSLTAGVSGNTIYFGEGSWLTVV.

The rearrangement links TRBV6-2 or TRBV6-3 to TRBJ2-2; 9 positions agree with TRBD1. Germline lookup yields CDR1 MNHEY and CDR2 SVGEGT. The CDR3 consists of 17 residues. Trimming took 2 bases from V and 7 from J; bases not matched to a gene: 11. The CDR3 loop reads CASSYRTGGDNYGELFF. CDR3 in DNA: TGTGCCAGCAGTTACCGTACAGGGGGCGATAACTACGGGGAGCTGTTTTTT.

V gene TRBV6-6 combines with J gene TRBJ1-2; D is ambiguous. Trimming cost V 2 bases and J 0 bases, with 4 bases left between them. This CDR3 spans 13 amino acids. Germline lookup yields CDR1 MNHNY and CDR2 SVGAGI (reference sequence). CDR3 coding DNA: TGTGCCAGCAGTTACACAACTAACTATGGCTACACCTTC. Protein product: CASSYTTNYGYTF.

CDR3 in amino acids: CASSLTGTSGMIETQYF. As DNA, the CDR3 is TGTGCCAGCAGCTTAACGGGAACTAGCGGGATGATAGAGACCCAGTACTTC. The chain couples TRBV7-2 to TRBJ2-5; 10 bases map to TRBD2. The CDR3 loop spans 17 amino acids. Trimming took 2 bases from V and 4 from J; bases not matched to a gene: 10. Germline CDR1 SGHTA, CDR2 FQGNSA. The whole variable domain, remainder taken from reference TRBV7-2 and TRBJ2-5, is GAGVSQSPSNKVTEKGKDVELRCDPISGHTALYWYRQSLGQGLEFLIYFQGNSAPDKSGLPSDRFSAERTGGSVSTLTIQRTQQEDSAVYLCASSLTGTSGMIETQYFGPGTRLLVL.

The CDR3 coding sequence is TGTGCCAGCAGCTTTCCCGGGACAGGGGTTAATGGCTACACCTTC. It translates to CASSFPGTGVNGYTF. The chain is built from TRBV5-6 and TRBJ1-2; 10 bases are a match to TRBD1. Germline V gives CDR1 SGHDT, CDR2 YYEEEE. Germline trimming cut 2 bases from V and 6 bases from J; bases unmatched to any gene: 7. This CDR3 is built from 15 residues.

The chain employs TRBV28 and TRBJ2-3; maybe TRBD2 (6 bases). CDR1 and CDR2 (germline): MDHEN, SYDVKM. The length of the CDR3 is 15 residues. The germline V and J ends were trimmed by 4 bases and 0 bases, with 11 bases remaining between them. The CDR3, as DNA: TGTGCCAGCAGTTCCCCCCGGGAGAGCACAGATACGCAGTATTTT. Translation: CASSSPRESTDTQYF.

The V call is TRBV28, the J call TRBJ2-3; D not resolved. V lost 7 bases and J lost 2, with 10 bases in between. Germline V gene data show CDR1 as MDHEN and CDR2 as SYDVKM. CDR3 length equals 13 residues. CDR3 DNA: TGTGCCAGCATCCTCGGGTTCACAGATACGCAGTATTTT. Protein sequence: CASILGFTDTQYF.

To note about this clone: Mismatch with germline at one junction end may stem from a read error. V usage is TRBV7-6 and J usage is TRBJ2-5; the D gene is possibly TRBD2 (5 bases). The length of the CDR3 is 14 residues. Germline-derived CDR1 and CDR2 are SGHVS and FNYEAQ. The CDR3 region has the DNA TGTGCCAGCAGCCACCGGGTGAGGGAAGAGATCCAGTACTTC. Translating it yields CASSHRVREEIQYF.

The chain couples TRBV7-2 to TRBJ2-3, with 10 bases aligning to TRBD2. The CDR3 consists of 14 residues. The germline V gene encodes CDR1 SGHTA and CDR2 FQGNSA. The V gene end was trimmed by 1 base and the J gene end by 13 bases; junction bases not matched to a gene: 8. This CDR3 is CASSLVPSGSPEYF. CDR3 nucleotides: TGTGCCAGCAGCTTAGTCCCTAGCGGGAGTCCCGAGTATTTT. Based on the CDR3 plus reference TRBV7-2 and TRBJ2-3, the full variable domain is GAGVSQSPSNKVTEKGKDVELRCDPISGHTALYWYRQSLGQGLEFLIYFQGNSAPDKSGLPSDRFSAERTGGSVSTLTIQRTQQEDSAVYLCASSLVPSGSPEYFGPGTRLTVL.

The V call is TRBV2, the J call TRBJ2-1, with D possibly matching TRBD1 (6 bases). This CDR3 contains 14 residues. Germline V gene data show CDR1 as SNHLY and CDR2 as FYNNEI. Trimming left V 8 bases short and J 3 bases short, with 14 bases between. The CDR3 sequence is CASHRTVFYNEQFF. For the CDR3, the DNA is TGTGCCAGCCACAGGACAGTCTTCTACAATGAGCAGTTCTTC.

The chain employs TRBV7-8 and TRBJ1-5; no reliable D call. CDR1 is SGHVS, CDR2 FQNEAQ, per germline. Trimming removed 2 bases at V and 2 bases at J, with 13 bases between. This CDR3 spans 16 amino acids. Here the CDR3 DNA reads TGTGCCAGCAGCTTATTGGCACAAACAGGCAATCAGCCCCAGCATTTT. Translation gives CASSLLAQTGNQPQHF.

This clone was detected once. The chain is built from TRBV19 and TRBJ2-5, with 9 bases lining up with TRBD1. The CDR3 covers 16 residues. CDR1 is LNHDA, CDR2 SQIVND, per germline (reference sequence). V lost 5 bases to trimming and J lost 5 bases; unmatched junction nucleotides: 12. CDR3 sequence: CASSPGTGIASETQYF. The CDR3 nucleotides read TGTGCCAGTAGTCCAGGGACAGGGATTGCGTCCGAGACCCAGTACTTC.

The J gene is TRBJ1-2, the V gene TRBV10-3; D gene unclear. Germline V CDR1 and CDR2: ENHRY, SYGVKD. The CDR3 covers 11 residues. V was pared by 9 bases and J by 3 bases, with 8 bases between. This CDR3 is CAISRDYGYTF. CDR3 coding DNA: TGTGCCATTTCAAGGGACTATGGCTACACCTTC.

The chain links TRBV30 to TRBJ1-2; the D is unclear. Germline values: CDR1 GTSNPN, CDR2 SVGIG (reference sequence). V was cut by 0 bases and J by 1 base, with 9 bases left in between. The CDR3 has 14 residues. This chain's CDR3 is CAWSVADGNYGYTF. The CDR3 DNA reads TGTGCCTGGAGTGTCGCAGACGGTAACTATGGCTACACCTTC.

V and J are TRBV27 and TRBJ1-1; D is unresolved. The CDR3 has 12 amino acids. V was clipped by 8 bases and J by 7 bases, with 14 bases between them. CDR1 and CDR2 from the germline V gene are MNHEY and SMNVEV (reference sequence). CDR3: CASGTLGLEAFF. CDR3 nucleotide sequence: TGTGCCAGCGGTACCCTAGGACTTGAAGCTTTCTTT.